The clone carrying this T cell receptor (beta chain) has only a few counts. The antigen is unknown. This sample was included in a study of a mutant IDH1 vaccine in newly diagnosed glioma. The overall study: Onset of vaccination occurred 4-6 weeks following radiotherapy alone, or with temozolomide cycles. Males made up 62.5% and females roughly 40% of treated patients, whose mean age was about 41 years. Earlier treatment was radiotherapy, temozolomide, or both, with most getting both.

Time point reported: week 5, during vaccination. The study gave 300 ug of mutant IDH1 20-mer peptide per vaccine dose, with topical imiquimod. Trimming removed 6 bases from V and 0 bases from J, with 15 bases in between. Germline CDR1 reads LNHDA; CDR2 reads SQIVND (reference sequence). The CDR3 length is 16 residues. Data came from immunoSEQ multiplex PCR; TCRdb stores just in-frame clones and leaves some out. The repertoire holds 40,000 to 65,000 clones, with roughly 78% as singletons. The clonotype originates from a middle-aged woman with glioma. This chain joins TRBV19 and TRBJ1-5, with D maybe TRBD1 (6 bases). The specimen comprised PBMCs, sampled from a glioma patient whose treatment included an IDH1 peptide vaccine. For the CDR3, the DNA is TGTGCCAGTAGCCGCGGGGGGGCCCCTAGCAATCAGCCCCAGCATTTT. Translated: CASSRGGAPSNQPQHF.